This T cell receptor (beta chain) was captured in a study of blood T cells in healthy people across ages (dated by TCRdb to 2013 to 2016). At the level of the whole study: In model experiments, template switching captured roughly one uniquely barcoded TCR beta cDNA molecule for every two T cells. Using deep sequencing normalized with unique cDNA molecular identifiers, the study measured how TCR beta repertoire diversity changes with age. Two additional independent replicas of 1 million unique cDNA reads from the same blood draw were analyzed for two donors (one aged 18 to 30 and one aged 80 or older). The donors were divided into four age groups: young (average approximately 15 years), middle-aged (almost 40), aged (approximately 62) and long-lived (about 84).

The table lists this clonotype with a few counts. No cognate antigen has been identified for it. Per-base quality was not reported, and no clone a single base away is much larger than it. The donors were about 40 Caucasian individuals from Russia, aged about 6 to 100 years, who were systemically healthy. Around 9.9 milliliters of peripheral blood were collected from each donor into EDTA-treated Vacutainer tubes. Ficoll-Paque density-gradient centrifugation was used to isolate PBMCs, with at least 6 million per sample. Trizol reagent was used to extract total RNA from the PBMCs, yielding at least 5.5 micrograms per sample. For every donor, an aliquot of PBMCs went through flow cytometry to measure the percentages of naive CD45RAhigh/CD27high T cells. The library relied on 5' RACE. The instrument was an Illumina HiSeq 2500. A second roughly 7 to 12 cycle PCR used a sample-barcoded 5' primer and a J-beta primer mix. A unique molecular identifier was introduced onto each TCR beta cDNA molecule by a template-switch 5' adaptor carrying 12 random nucleotides. At least 2.5 million CDR3-containing paired-end reads were obtained from each sample. The Mint cDNA synthesis kit, primed by a TRBC-specific oligonucleotide, was used to synthesize first-strand cDNA from all RNA. After uracil-DNA glycosylase treatment, a first 18-cycle PCR used universal primers M1SS and BC2_uni_R on all cDNA. As for the original processing: Each sample was normalized by randomly selecting 1 million high-quality reads, each carrying a distinct molecular identifier. Reads sharing molecular identifiers were discarded rather than binned into consensus sequences. MiTCR, set to a Q25 quality threshold and the strictest error-elimination algorithm, was used for CDR3 identification, clonotype clustering and error correction. A nonparametric unseen species model with Euler transformation was used to estimate a lower bound on total TCR beta diversity. The raw public reads went through TCRdb reprocessing: fastp at Q25, MiXCR clone calling, in-frame beta chains kept. Rows are unified per CDR3 protein, each entry keeping the most common DNA and genes. Here the V and J calls rest on TCRdb's processing, not on the authors' analysis. The sample profile shows around 800,000 distinct CDR3 sequences; around a quarter of them were found once. The ten largest clones add up to less than 3.5% of the sample.

The paper as a whole reports these results and caveats: The long-lived group showed more naive CD4+ T cells, fewer expanded clones and increased TCR diversity than the aged group, suggesting age selection. As age increased, observed TCR beta diversity per million T cells dropped in a roughly linear way, and a significant reduction was already evident by age 40. Bulk unsorted PBMC profiling prevented conclusive comparison of naive and antigen-experienced compartments. The percentage of naive T cells measured by flow cytometry correlated strongly with observed TCR beta diversity. Estimates of total diversity based on one million sequenced T cells were regarded as lower bounds and as underestimates. Because the CMV infection status of the donors was unknown, age-related changes in expanded clonotypes may potentially have been confounded.

The CDR3 runs 15 amino acids, cysteine and phenylalanine included. The CDR3 DNA has 45 bases and is translated from base 1. Sequences MGHRA (CDR1) and YSYEKL (CDR2) are obtained from the germline V gene. Deletion took 0 bases off V and 4 bases off J, with a span of 10 bases between the germline ends. These sequences were also reported in another study, on T cells of mothers and their children. The second investigation adds: Nine systemically healthy Caucasian individuals, comprising three mothers and their six children, were included as donors. cDNA synthesis used all of the extracted RNA, with 1.5 ug of RNA in each 15 ul reaction. In the second PCR, the M1S primer added sample barcodes and 2-4 random nucleotides. Over 8.5 million TCR beta CDR3 reads came from each mother, compared with some 3 million reads from each child. Thymic selection similarly shapes TCR recombination output in related and unrelated pairs, with minor effect from inherited differences. Normalized repertoire overlap was always slightly but never significantly higher in related than unrelated mother-child pairs. With a sensitivity of approximately 100 clones per million clonotypes, no persistent microchimeric T cell clones were detected. In the study, deep NGS was used to compare the TCR beta repertoires of mothers and children, and features distinguishing related mother-child pairs from unrelated individuals were sought. The mean age was roughly 44 +/- 4 years for the mothers and about 10 +/- 4 years for the children. After adapter ligation was performed with NEBNext reagents, the libraries were sequenced on an Illumina HiSeq 2000 with 100+100 nt paired-end reads. Mother and child libraries were prepared a month apart and sequenced in separate runs to prevent cross-contamination. Each donor had between about 500,000 and 2,100,000 distinct TCR beta clonotypes identified. Naive TCR beta clonotypes were estimated from low-frequency clonotypes matched to each donor's FACS-determined naive share, without sorting.

Recombination connected TRBV4-1 to TRBJ2-1, with a weak D call of TRBD1 (6 bases match). Source material: blood. The sequence was obtained from a boy between 10 and 17 years old in good health. The DNA sequence is given as TGCGCCAGCAGCCAAGAACCCGGACAGTACAATGAGCAGTTCTTC. It translates as CASSQEPGQYNEQFF.